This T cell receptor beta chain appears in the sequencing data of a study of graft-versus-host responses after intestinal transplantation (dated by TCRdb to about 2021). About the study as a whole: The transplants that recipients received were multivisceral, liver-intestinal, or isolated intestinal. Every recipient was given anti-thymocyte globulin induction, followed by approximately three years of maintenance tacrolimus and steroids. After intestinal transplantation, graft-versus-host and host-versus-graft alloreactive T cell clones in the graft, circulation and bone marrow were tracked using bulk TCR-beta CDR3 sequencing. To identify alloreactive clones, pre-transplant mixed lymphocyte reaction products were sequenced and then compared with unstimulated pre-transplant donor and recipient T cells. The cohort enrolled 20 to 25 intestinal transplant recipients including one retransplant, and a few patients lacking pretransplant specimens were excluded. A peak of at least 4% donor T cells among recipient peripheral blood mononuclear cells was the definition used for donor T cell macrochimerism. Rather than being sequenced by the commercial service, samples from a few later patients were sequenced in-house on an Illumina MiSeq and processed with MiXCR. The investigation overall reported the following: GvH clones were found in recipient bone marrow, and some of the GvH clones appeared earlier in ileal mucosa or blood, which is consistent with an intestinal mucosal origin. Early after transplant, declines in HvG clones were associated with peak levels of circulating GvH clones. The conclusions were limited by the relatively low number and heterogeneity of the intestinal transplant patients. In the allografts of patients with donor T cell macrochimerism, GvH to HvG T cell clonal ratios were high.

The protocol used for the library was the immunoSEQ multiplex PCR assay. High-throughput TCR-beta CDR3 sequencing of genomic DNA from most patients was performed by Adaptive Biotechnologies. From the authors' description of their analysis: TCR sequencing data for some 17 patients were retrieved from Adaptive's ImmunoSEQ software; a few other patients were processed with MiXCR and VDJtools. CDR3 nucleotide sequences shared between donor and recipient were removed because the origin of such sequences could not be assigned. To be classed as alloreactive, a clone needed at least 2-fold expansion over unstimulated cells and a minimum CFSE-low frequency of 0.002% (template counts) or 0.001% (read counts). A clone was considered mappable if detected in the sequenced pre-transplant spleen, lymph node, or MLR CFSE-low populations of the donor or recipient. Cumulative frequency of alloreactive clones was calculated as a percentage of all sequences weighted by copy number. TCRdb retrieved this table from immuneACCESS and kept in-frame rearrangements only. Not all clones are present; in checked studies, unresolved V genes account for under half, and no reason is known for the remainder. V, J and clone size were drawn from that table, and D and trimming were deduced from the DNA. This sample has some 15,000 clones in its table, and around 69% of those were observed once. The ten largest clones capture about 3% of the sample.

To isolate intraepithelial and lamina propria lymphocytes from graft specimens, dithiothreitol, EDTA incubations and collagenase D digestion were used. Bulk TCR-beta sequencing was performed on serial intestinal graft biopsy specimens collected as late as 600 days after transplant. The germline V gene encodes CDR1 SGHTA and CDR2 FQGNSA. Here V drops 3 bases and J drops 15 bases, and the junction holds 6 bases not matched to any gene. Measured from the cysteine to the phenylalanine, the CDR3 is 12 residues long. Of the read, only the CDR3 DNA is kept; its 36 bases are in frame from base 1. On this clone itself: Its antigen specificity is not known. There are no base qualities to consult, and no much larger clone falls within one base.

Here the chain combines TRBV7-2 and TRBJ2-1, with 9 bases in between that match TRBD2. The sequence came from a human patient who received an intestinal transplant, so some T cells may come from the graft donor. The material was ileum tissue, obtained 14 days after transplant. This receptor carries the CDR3 CASSFPGTSLFF. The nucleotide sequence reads TGTGCCAGCAGCTTCCCAGGGACTAGCCTGTTCTTC.